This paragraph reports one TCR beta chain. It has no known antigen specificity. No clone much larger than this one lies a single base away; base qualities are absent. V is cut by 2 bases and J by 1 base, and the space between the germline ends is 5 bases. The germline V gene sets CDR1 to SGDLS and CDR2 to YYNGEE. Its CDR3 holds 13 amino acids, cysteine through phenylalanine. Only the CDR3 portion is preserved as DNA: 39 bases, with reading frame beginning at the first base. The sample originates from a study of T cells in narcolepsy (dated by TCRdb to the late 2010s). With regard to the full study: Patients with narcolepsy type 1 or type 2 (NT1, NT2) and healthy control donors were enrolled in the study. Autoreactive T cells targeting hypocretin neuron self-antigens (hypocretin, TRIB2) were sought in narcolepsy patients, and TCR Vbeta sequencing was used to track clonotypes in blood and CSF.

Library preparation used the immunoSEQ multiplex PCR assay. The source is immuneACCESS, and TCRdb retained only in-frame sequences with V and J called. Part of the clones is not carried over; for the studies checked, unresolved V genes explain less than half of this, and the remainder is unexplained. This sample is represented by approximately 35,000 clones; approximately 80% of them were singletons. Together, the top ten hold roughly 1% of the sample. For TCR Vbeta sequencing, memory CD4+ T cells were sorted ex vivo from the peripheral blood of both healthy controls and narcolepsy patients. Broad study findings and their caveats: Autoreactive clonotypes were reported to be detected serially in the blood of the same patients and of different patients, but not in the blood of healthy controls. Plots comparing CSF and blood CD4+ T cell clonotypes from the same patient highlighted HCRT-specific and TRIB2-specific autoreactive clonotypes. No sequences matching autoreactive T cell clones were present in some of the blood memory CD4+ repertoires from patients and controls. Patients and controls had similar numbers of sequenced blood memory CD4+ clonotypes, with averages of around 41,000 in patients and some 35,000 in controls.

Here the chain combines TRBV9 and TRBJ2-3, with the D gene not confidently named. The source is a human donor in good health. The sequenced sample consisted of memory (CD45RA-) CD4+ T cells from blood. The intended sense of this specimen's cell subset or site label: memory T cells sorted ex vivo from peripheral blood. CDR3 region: CASSVDRTDTQYF. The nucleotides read TGTGCCAGCAGCGTTGACCGCACAGATACGCAGTATTTT. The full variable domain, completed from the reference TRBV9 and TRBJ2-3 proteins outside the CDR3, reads DSGVTQTPKHLITATGQRVTLRCSPRSGDLSVYWYQQSLDQGLQFLIQYYNGEERAKGNILERFSAQQFPDLHSELNLSSLELGDSALYFCASSVDRTDTQYFGPGTRLTVL.